These 19 T cell receptor beta chains originate from one sample sequenced in a study of blood T cell repertoires in COVID-19. Libraries were prepared by immunoSEQ multiplex PCR; TCRdb keeps only in-frame clonotypes and omits some of them. The sample lists some 240,000 clones; roughly 80% were seen once. What was sequenced was PBMCs or T cells enriched from blood (not recorded which). All receptors derive from a man aged 50 to 60 who had recovered from COVID-19.

This clone came up a few times. The chain is built from TRBV10-1 and TRBJ2-3, with a possible D match to TRBD1 (6 bases). V lost 6 bases to trimming and J lost 0 bases, with 10 bases between them. The CDR3 loop spans 14 amino acids. Germline CDR1 and CDR2: WNHNN and SYGVQD (reference sequence). CDR3 in DNA: TGCGCCAGCAGCTACGACAGGAGCACAGATACGCAGTATTTT. Encoded protein: CASSYDRSTDTQYF.

The CDR3 sequence is CASSIRGMDNQPQHF. CDR3 DNA: TGTGCCAGCAGCATCAGGGGTATGGACAATCAGCCCCAGCATTTT. This chain connects TRBV7-2 to TRBJ1-5; weak D call: TRBD1 (6 bases). CDR1 is SGHTA, CDR2 FQGNSA, per germline. V was clipped by 5 bases and J by 3 bases, with 14 bases between them. The CDR3 covers 15 residues.

The chain uses TRBV19 and TRBJ1-2; 7 nucleotides line up with TRBD1. The CDR3 totals 15 residues. V was clipped by 4 bases and J by 8 bases; unmatched bases: 13. Per the germline V gene, CDR1 is LNHDA and CDR2 is SQIVND (reference sequence). CDR3 coding DNA: TGTGCCAGTAGTACTTATACGACAGGGACTGGAGGCTACACCTTC. Protein sequence: CASSTYTTGTGGYTF.

The chain combines TRBV9 with TRBJ2-7, with D possibly being TRBD2 (6 bases). V lost 0 bases to trimming and J lost 3 bases, with 13 bases between them. Per germline, CDR1 SGDLS and CDR2 YYNGEE. This CDR3 spans 15 amino acids. CDR3 loop: CASSVEGTRLYEQYF. The CDR3 bases are TGTGCCAGCAGCGTAGAAGGGACTCGACTCTACGAGCAGTACTTC. Full variable domain (remainder filled in from reference TRBV9 and TRBJ2-7): DSGVTQTPKHLITATGQRVTLRCSPRSGDLSVYWYQQSLDQGLQFLIQYYNGEERAKGNILERFSAQQFPDLHSELNLSSLELGDSALYFCASSVEGTRLYEQYFGPGTRLTVT.

The chain is built from TRBV7-9 and TRBJ2-2; possibly TRBD2 for D (5 bases). The CDR3 sequence is 15 residues long. V was shortened by 0 bases and J by 7 bases, with 12 bases between the two germline ends. Per the germline V gene, CDR1 is SEHNR and CDR2 is FQNEAQ (reference sequence). The CDR3 nucleotides read TGTGCCAGCAGCTTAGCAAAGGGCCGGGGCGGGGAGCTGTTTTTT. Protein: CASSLAKGRGGELFF.

The chain couples TRBV10-3 to TRBJ2-7; D unresolved. V lost 4 bases and J 6 bases, leaving 10 bases between the germline ends. This CDR3 has 12 residues. Germline V gene sequence: CDR1 ENHRY, CDR2 SYGVKD. The CDR3 loop reads CAISGLSGEQYF. The CDR3 nucleotides read TGTGCCATCAGTGGCCTATCAGGCGAGCAGTACTTC.

The chain couples TRBV12-5 to TRBJ2-7; 7 nucleotides align to TRBD1. With 8 bases clipped from V and 4 bases from J, the junction kept 8 bases outside the gene matches. The germline V gene encodes CDR1 LGHNT and CDR2 FRNRAP. The CDR3 is 13 residues long. CDR3 sequence reads: CASLATGAYEQYF. DNA of the CDR3: TGTGCTAGTTTGGCCACAGGGGCTTACGAGCAGTACTTC.

The rearrangement uses TRBV7-9 and TRBJ2-5, with D perhaps TRBD2 (6 bases). V was trimmed by 4 bases and J by 4 bases, leaving 13 bases between them. Per the germline V gene, CDR1 is SEHNR and CDR2 is FQNEAQ (reference sequence). The CDR3 length is 14 residues. CDR3 protein: CASSYTSSRETQYF. In nucleotides, the CDR3 is TGTGCCAGCAGCTATACTAGCAGCCGAGAGACCCAGTACTTC.

On this clone itself: The identical CDR3 is also encoded by other nucleotide sequences in the sample. This rearrangement joins TRBV24-1 to TRBJ2-5; TRBD1 might be the D (5 bases). Germline loops: CDR1 KGHDR, CDR2 SFDVKD. CDR3 length: 13 residues. The ends were cut back, 4 bases at V and 1 base at J, with 6 bases in the middle. CDR3 residues: CATSDTGQETQYF. The CDR3 nucleotides are TGTGCCACCAGTGACACAGGCCAAGAGACCCAGTACTTC.

V gene TRBV5-1 combines with J gene TRBJ1-3; D not certain. The CDR3 runs to 13 residues. Trimming removed 4 bases from V and 5 bases from J, with 10 bases in between. The germline gives CDR1 SGHRS, CDR2 YFSETQ. The CDR3 DNA sequence: TGCGCCAGCAGCAGCCCCGAGCGAAACACCATATATTTT. It translates to CASSSPERNTIYF. Full variable domain (outside the CDR3, taken from reference TRBV5-1 and TRBJ1-3): KAGVTQTPRYLIKTRGQQVTLSCSPISGHRSVSWYQQTPGQGLQFLFEYFSETQRNKGNFPGRFSGRQFSNSRSEMNVSTLELGDSALYLCASSSPERNTIYFGEGSWLTVV.

The table lists this clone with many counts. Other DNA sequences in the same sample also yield this CDR3. The genes are TRBV7-3 and TRBJ1-3; possible D gene TRBD1, 5 bases. Trimming removed 1 base from V and 8 bases from J, with 9 bases in between. Per germline, CDR1 SGHTA and CDR2 FQGTGA. There are 13 residues in the CDR3. CDR3 nucleotides: TGTGCCAGCAGCTTAAACGGGGGAGACACCATATATTTT. Translation gives CASSLNGGDTIYF.

This clone has more than one count but fewer than ten. CDR3 sequence reads: CASSLLPAGGNTGELFF. The CDR3 DNA reads as TGTGCCAGCAGCTTACTCCCAGCGGGAGGGAACACCGGGGAGCTGTTTTTT. The chain couples TRBV7-3 to TRBJ2-2; 9 bases line up with TRBD2. Germline V CDR1 and CDR2: SGHTA, FQGTGA. The CDR3 extends over 17 amino acids. J lost 1 base, V lost 2 bases, and 5 bases had no gene match.

V is TRBV10-3 and J is TRBJ2-5, with 12 positions matching TRBD2. Trimming took 3 bases from V and 7 from J; bases not matched to a gene: 9. The CDR3 is 16 residues long. Germline CDR1 and CDR2: ENHRY and SYGVKD. CDR3 protein: CAISDKTSGRVGTQYF. CDR3 DNA: TGTGCCATCAGTGATAAGACTAGCGGGAGAGTGGGGACCCAGTACTTC.

The rearrangement uses TRBV14 and TRBJ1-4; tentatively, D is TRBD1 (6 bases). The CDR3 is made up of 14 amino acids. The germline V gene encodes CDR1 SGHDN and CDR2 FVKESK. V was pared by 1 base and J by 8 bases, with 11 bases between. The CDR3 DNA follows: TGTGCCAGCAGCCAAGCAGGGGCTAGAGAAAAACTGTTTTTT. Residues: CASSQAGAREKLFF.

The CDR3 loop is CASSWKRGRTDTQYF. Here the CDR3 DNA reads TGCGCCAGCAGCTGGAAGCGGGGGCGCACAGATACGCAGTATTTT. The chain uses TRBV5-1 and TRBJ2-3, with 8 bases lining up with TRBD2. Germline CDR1 is SGHRS and CDR2 is YFSETQ. The CDR3 is 15 residues long. V trimming: 3 bases; J trimming: 1 base; junction bases outside the gene matches: 4.

This clone was counted a few times. The chain joins TRBV12-5 to TRBJ2-3; perhaps TRBD1 as D (6 bases). V lost 7 bases and J 2 bases, leaving 16 bases between the germline ends. CDR1 LGHNT and CDR2 FRNRAP come from the germline V gene. The CDR3 is made up of 15 amino acids. In DNA, the CDR3 is TGTGCTAGTGATCTTGGACAGCACCTCACAGATACGCAGTATTTT. Amino acids: CASDLGQHLTDTQYF. Drawing the rest from reference TRBV12-5 and TRBJ2-3, the complete variable domain is DARVTQTPRHKVTEMGQEVTMRCQPILGHNTVFWYRQTMMQGLELLAYFRNRAPLDDSGMPKDRFSAEMPDATLATLKIQPSEPRDSAVYFCASDLGQHLTDTQYFGPGTRLTVL.

Here the CDR3 reads CASRGQDLGANVLTF. The CDR3 DNA is TGTGCCAGCAGGGGACAGGACCTCGGGGCCAACGTCCTGACTTTC. The chain employs TRBV28 and TRBJ2-6; 8 nucleotides line up with TRBD1. There are 15 residues in the CDR3. Germline loops: CDR1 MDHEN, CDR2 SYDVKM. J gave up 4 bases and V 6 bases, and 5 bases lay outside the gene matches.

This chain links TRBV5-1 with TRBJ2-1, with D possibly TRBD2 on 5 matching bases. This CDR3 is 14 amino acids long. The germline gives CDR1 SGHRS, CDR2 YFSETQ. Trimming shortened V by 2 bases and J by 5 bases, and 11 bases separated the two germline ends. CDR3 sequence: CASSFGNQHNEQFF. The CDR3 nucleotides read TGCGCCAGCAGCTTCGGGAATCAGCACAATGAGCAGTTCTTC.

The chain combines TRBV27 with TRBJ2-4; possibly TRBD1 for D (6 bases). The CDR3 contains 15 residues. Between the trimmed V and J ends, which lost 3 bases and 1 base, there was a span of 10 bases. The germline V gene encodes CDR1 MNHEY and CDR2 SMNVEV (reference sequence). For the CDR3, the DNA is TGTGCCAGCAGTTTTGCAGGGGCTGCCAAAAACATTCAGTACTTC. Amino acids: CASSFAGAAKNIQYF.